These 14 T cell receptor beta chains were sequenced from one sample in a study of blood T cell repertoires in COVID-19. Sequencing used immunoSEQ multiplex PCR; TCRdb keeps in-frame clones, though not all of them. The data contain 400,000 to 450,000 clones, approximately 91% of them singletons. The material sequenced was peripheral blood. The receptors were gathered from a woman aged 40 to 50 with COVID-19, enrolled during active disease.

This clone was recorded only once. The V call is TRBV3-1 (or the pseudogene TRBV3-2), the J call TRBJ1-2; TRBD1 aligns across 8 bases. Germline lookup yields CDR1 LGHDT and CDR2 YNNKEL (reference sequence). V trimming: 1 base; J trimming: 8 bases; junction bases outside the gene matches: 3. The CDR3 runs 13 residues. The CDR3 spells CASSQGTGGGYTF. The DNA for the CDR3 is TGTGCCAGCAGCCAAGGAACAGGGGGGGGCTACACCTTC.

This clone is a singleton in its sample. This chain connects TRBV30 to TRBJ2-1; possibly TRBD1 for D (6 bases). The CDR3 has 14 amino acids. Trimming took 2 bases from V and 6 from J, leaving 14 bases between them. The germline V gene encodes CDR1 GTSNPN and CDR2 SVGIG (reference sequence). This CDR3 reads CAWSRDTIRNEQFF. The CDR3 DNA sequence: TGTGCCTGGAGTCGGGACACCATACGCAATGAGCAGTTCTTC.

The rearrangement uses TRBV21-1 and TRBJ1-1; the DNA was not used to check the table's D call, TRBD1. TRBV21-1 is tagged as a pseudogene. The CDR3 consists of 14 residues. Here the CDR3 reads CASSKVGALWRAFF. CDR3 DNA sequence: TGTGCCAGCAGCAAAGTGGGGGCCCTGTGGCGGGCTTTCTTT.

This chain joins TRBV28 and TRBJ2-1; 7 nucleotides agree with TRBD1. The CDR3 totals 15 residues. The germline gives CDR1 MDHEN, CDR2 SYDVKM. The V gene end was trimmed by 6 bases and the J gene end by 0 bases; junction bases not matched to a gene: 5. CDR3: CASRRGQASYNEQFF. The DNA for the CDR3 is TGTGCCAGCAGGAGGGGGCAGGCCTCCTACAATGAGCAGTTCTTC.

V gene TRBV30 combines with J gene TRBJ2-7; D is ambiguous. The CDR3 runs 12 residues. Germline V CDR1 and CDR2: GTSNPN, SVGIG (reference sequence). The V end was cut by 4 bases, the J end by 2 bases, with 9 bases between. The CDR3 region is CAWTKTPYEQYF. The CDR3 DNA follows: TGTGCCTGGACGAAGACACCCTACGAGCAGTACTTC. Looking up the rest from reference TRBV30 and TRBJ2-7 gives the full variable domain: SQTIHQWPATLVQPVGSPLSLECTVEGTSNPNLYWYRQAAGRGLQLLFYSVGIGQISSEVPQNLSASRPQDRQFILSSKKLLLSDSGFYLCAWTKTPYEQYFGPGTRLTVT.

This rearrangement joins TRBV5-4 to TRBJ2-7; 14 bases agree with TRBD2. From germline, CDR1 is SGHNT and CDR2 YYREEE (reference sequence). The CDR3 is 15 residues long. V gave up 3 bases and J gave up 3 bases; unmatched junction bases: 2. This chain's CDR3 is CASSSGTSGGYEQYF. The CDR3 coding sequence is TGTGCCAGCAGCTCCGGGACTAGCGGGGGCTACGAGCAGTACTTC.

The chain has TRBV30 and TRBJ2-2; TRBD1 aligns across 11 bases. The V and J ends lost 3 bases and 4 bases, in that order; junction bases with no gene match: 4. CDR3 size: 15 residues. The germline gives CDR1 GTSNPN, CDR2 SVGIG (reference sequence). CDR3 region: CAWRKGTGGTGELFF. CDR3 nucleotides: TGTGCCTGGAGAAAGGGGACAGGGGGCACCGGGGAGCTGTTTTTT.

This rearrangement joins TRBV18 to TRBJ2-1, with 7 bases identical to TRBD1. With V trimmed by 2 bases and J by 10 bases, 2 bases remained unmatched. The V gene's germline CDR1 is KGHSH and CDR2 LQKENI. CDR3 length equals 12 residues. CDR3 residues: CASSPRDSEQFF. CDR3 nucleotide sequence: TGTGCCAGCTCACCAAGGGACAGCGAGCAGTTCTTC.

The table lists this clone with a few counts. This chain connects TRBV5-1 to TRBJ1-6, with D maybe TRBD1 (6 bases). This CDR3 contains 15 residues. V lost 0 bases and J 10 bases, leaving 14 bases between the germline ends. The germline CDR1 and CDR2 sequences are SGHRS and YFSETQ. CDR3 coding DNA: TGCGCCAGCAGCTTGGCGACAGGAGAAGGATCACCCCTCCACTTT. It is translated as CASSLATGEGSPLHF.

The chain joins TRBV30 to TRBJ2-7, with 7 bases aligning to TRBD1. V lost 3 bases, J lost 1 base, and 9 bases stayed unmatched. The CDR3 totals 15 residues. CDR1 is GTSNPN, CDR2 SVGIG, per germline (reference sequence). In DNA, the CDR3 is TGTGCCTGGAGACAGGGGCAAATCAGTTCCTACGAGCAGTACTTC. It yields the protein CAWRQGQISSYEQYF.

The chain links TRBV25-1 to TRBJ2-1; 12 positions match TRBD2. Germline CDR1 reads MGHDK; CDR2 reads SYGVNS. The CDR3 sequence is 16 residues long. V trimming: 6 bases; J trimming: 8 bases; junction bases outside the gene matches: 11. The CDR3 DNA follows: TGTGCCAGCAGCTTTCCTAGCGGGAGGGACAGGGATGAGCAGTTCTTC. Its translation is CASSFPSGRDRDEQFF.

This chain joins TRBV5-5 and TRBJ1-6, with a weak D call TRBD1 (5 bases). Germline V lookup: CDR1 SGHKS, CDR2 YYEKEE (reference sequence). Trimming pared 6 bases from V and 10 bases from J, leaving 17 bases between. The CDR3 is 14 amino acids. The CDR3 sequence: CASTPVQGESPLHF. The CDR3, as DNA: TGTGCCAGCACCCCGGTTCAGGGTGAGTCACCCCTCCACTTT.

This clone was found a few times. The chain carries TRBV3-1 (or the pseudogene TRBV3-2) and TRBJ1-1; TRBD1 might be the D (6 bases). V was shortened by 1 base and J by 5 bases, with 14 bases between the two germline ends. This CDR3 contains 15 residues. The V gene's germline CDR1 is LGHDT and CDR2 YNNKEL (reference sequence). The CDR3 loop is CASSQGAGVRTEAFF. Written as DNA, the CDR3 is TGTGCCAGCAGCCAAGGGGCAGGGGTTCGGACTGAAGCTTTCTTT.

This clone is a singleton in its sample. J is TRBJ1-5 and V is TRBV5-5, with TRBD1 matching over 7 bases. Per the germline V gene, CDR1 is SGHKS and CDR2 is YYEKEE (reference sequence). The CDR3 is 13 amino acids. J was trimmed by 3 bases and V by 7 bases; bases with no gene match: 4. CDR3 coding DNA: TGTGCCAGCTGTAGGGGGCCCAATCAGCCCCAGCATTTT. This codes for CASCRGPNQPQHF.